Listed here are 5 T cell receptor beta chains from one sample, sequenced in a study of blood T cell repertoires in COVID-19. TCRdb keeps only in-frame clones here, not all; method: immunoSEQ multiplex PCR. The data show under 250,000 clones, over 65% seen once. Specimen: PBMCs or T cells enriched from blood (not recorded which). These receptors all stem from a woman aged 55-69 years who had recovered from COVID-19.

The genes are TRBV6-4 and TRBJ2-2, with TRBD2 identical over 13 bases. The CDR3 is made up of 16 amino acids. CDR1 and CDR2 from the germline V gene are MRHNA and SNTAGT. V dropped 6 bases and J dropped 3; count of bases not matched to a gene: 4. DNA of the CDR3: TGTGCCAGCAGAGGACTAGCGGGGGAGGACACCGGGGAGCTGTTTTTT. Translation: CASRGLAGEDTGELFF.

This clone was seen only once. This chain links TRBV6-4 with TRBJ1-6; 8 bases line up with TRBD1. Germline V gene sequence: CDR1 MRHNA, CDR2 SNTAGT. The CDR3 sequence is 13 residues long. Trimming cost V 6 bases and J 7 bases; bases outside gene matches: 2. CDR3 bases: TGTGCCAGCAGCAGGGACAGGAATTCACCCCTCCACTTT. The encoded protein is CASSRDRNSPLHF.

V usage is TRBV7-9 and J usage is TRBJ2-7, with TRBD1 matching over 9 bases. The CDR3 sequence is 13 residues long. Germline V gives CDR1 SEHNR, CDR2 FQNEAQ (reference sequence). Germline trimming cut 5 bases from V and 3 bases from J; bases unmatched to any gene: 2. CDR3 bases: TGTGCCAGCAGCCCGGGACAGGGCTACGAGCAGTACTTC. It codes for CASSPGQGYEQYF. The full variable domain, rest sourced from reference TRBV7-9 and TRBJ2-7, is DTGVSQNPRHKITKRGQNVTFRCDPISEHNRLYWYRQTLGQGPEFLTYFQNEAQLEKSRLLSDRFSAERPKGSFSTLEIQRTEQGDSAMYLCASSPGQGYEQYFGPGTRLTVT.

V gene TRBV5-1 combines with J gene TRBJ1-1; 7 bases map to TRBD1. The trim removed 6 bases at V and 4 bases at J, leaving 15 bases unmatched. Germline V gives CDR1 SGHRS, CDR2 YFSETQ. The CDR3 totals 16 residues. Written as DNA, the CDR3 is TGCGCCAGCAACGAGGGGGCGGGATTAGTGGGCACTGAAGCTTTCTTT. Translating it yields CASNEGAGLVGTEAFF.

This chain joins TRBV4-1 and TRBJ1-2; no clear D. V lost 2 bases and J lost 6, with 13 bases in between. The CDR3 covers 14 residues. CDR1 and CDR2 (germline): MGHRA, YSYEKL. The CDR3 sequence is CASSQMRRGDGYTF. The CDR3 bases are TGCGCCAGCAGCCAAATGCGGCGGGGTGATGGCTACACCTTC.